This T cell receptor beta chain was observed in a study of neurological immune-mediated disorders. Time point here: longitudinal time-point 2. This clonotype was observed many times. The antigen is undetermined. The CDR3 has 11 amino acids. Trimming cost V 3 bases and J 4 bases, with 3 bases left between them. Germline V lookup: CDR1 WSHSY, CDR2 SAAADI. Synthesis of cDNA was accomplished via 5'RACE employing 10-nucleotide random UMIs. TCRdb passed the 5' RACE reads through MiXCR, listing each CDR3 protein once. This repertoire shows tens of thousands of distinct CDR3 sequences, 5% to 6.5% found once; its top ten account for over 6.5%. Study observations and caveats: Multiple sclerosis, the disease with the least TCR clonal expansion, fell below healthy controls, whereas HTLV-1-associated myelopathy showed the most.

The sequence came from a woman in her sixties or seventies with multiple sclerosis. Sequencing was done on a sample of PBMCs. This chain joins TRBV10-2 and TRBJ1-2, with D unclear. Here the CDR3 reads CASSEVYGYTF. CDR3 DNA: TGCGCCAGCAGTGAAGTCTATGGCTACACCTTC.